These 14 T cell receptor beta chains were all obtained from the same sample, sequenced in a study of blood T cell repertoires in COVID-19. TCRdb's table, derived via immunoSEQ multiplex PCR, lists solely in-frame clones and lacks some. The table has some 170,000 clones, 65% to 85% seen once. Specimen: peripheral blood. The origin of the receptors is a woman aged 40 to 50 with COVID-19, enrolled during active disease.

There are a few counts of this clone. The CDR3 DNA is TGTGCCAGCAGCCGTTTGGGACAGGGAACGGATACGCAGTATTTT. Translated: CASSRLGQGTDTQYF. The V gene is TRBV3-1 (or the pseudogene TRBV3-2), the J gene TRBJ2-3, with 9 bases aligning to TRBD1. The trim removed 4 bases at V and 6 bases at J, leaving 8 bases unmatched. CDR3 length: 15 amino acids. Germline V CDR1 and CDR2: LGHDT, YNNKEL (reference sequence).

The chain couples TRBV9 to TRBJ1-1, with D uncertain. Germline V gene sequence: CDR1 SGDLS, CDR2 YYNGEE. CDR3 length equals 13 residues. V dropped 0 bases and J dropped 4 bases, with 7 bases sitting between them. DNA of the CDR3: TGTGCCAGCAGCGTAGCTGGCCGCACTGAAGCTTTCTTT. Translation: CASSVAGRTEAFF.

J is TRBJ2-7 and V is TRBV12-3 or TRBV12-4; no clear D. The CDR3 is 13 residues long. V lost 7 bases to trimming and J lost 5 bases, with 15 bases between them. The CDR3 loop is CASTPSGPHEQYF. In nucleotides, the CDR3 is TGTGCCAGCACTCCCTCAGGCCCCCACGAGCAGTACTTC.

The table lists this clone with a few counts. V is TRBV25-1 and J is TRBJ2-1; D possibly corresponds to TRBD2 (5 bases). Deletions cut 6 bases from V and 2 bases from J, with 11 bases between. In germline, CDR1 is MGHDK, CDR2 SYGVNS. This CDR3 is 14 amino acids long. In nucleotides, the CDR3 is TGTGCCAGCAGGACTACTGGGCCCTACAATGAGCAGTTCTTC. Translated, it gives CASRTTGPYNEQFF.

This clone was observed once. The V gene is TRBV6-6, the J gene TRBJ1-1, with unresolved D. Germline V gives CDR1 MNHNY, CDR2 SVGAGI (reference sequence). V was trimmed by 0 bases and J by 1 base, leaving 9 bases between them. CDR3 length equals 15 residues. CDR3 sequence: CASSYSGDSNTEAFF. CDR3 sequence (DNA): TGTGCCAGCAGTTACTCGGGAGACTCGAACACTGAAGCTTTCTTT.

V and J are TRBV7-9 and TRBJ1-1; D is uncertain. The CDR3 has 13 amino acids. Trimming cost V 4 bases and J 11 bases, with 17 bases left between them. CDR1 and CDR2 from the germline V gene are SEHNR and FQNEAQ (reference sequence). The CDR3 reads CASSSRPLGGAFF. The CDR3 nucleotides are TGTGCCAGCAGCTCCCGCCCTCTGGGCGGGGCTTTCTTT. Looking up the rest from reference TRBV7-9 and TRBJ1-1 gives the full variable domain: DTGVSQNPRHKITKRGQNVTFRCDPISEHNRLYWYRQTLGQGPEFLTYFQNEAQLEKSRLLSDRFSAERPKGSFSTLEIQRTEQGDSAMYLCASSSRPLGGAFFGQGTRLTVV.

This clone was recorded a few times. V and J are TRBV7-6 and TRBJ1-6, with TRBD1 matching over 9 bases. Germline CDR1 SGHVS, CDR2 FNYEAQ. The ends lost 5 bases at V and 9 bases at J; junction bases unmatched: 8. The length of the CDR3 is 15 residues. CDR3 sequence (DNA): TGTGCCAGCAGCCGGACAGGGGCAGAGGGTTCACCCCTCCACTTT. Its protein is CASSRTGAEGSPLHF.

The V and J genes are TRBV6-1 and TRBJ1-5; 7 bases fit TRBD1. This CDR3 is built from 14 residues. J lost 7 bases, V lost 3 bases, and 6 bases had no gene match. CDR1 is MNHNS, CDR2 SASEGT, per germline. CDR3 protein: CASSDEGGRQPQHF. CDR3 DNA sequence: TGTGCCAGCAGTGATGAAGGGGGCAGGCAGCCCCAGCATTTT.

The chain carries TRBV11-3 and TRBJ2-1; perhaps TRBD2 as D (6 bases). The CDR3 consists of 15 residues. CDR1 is SGHNT, CDR2 YENEEA, per germline. V lost 5 bases and J lost 3, with 14 bases in between. The DNA for the CDR3 is TGTGCCAGCAGCCTAAGACTAGATCTCTACAATGAGCAGTTCTTC. Protein sequence: CASSLRLDLYNEQFF.

The chain is built from TRBV11-2 and TRBJ2-7; perhaps TRBD1 as D (5 bases). Germline loops: CDR1 SGHAT, CDR2 FQNNGV. V lost 1 base and J 4 bases, leaving 11 bases between the germline ends. This CDR3 spans 14 amino acids. CDR3: CASSLGRTRYEQYF. The DNA for the CDR3 is TGTGCCAGCAGCTTAGGGCGGACACGTTACGAGCAGTACTTC.

The rearrangement links TRBV9 to TRBJ1-1; TRBD1 matches at 8 bases. Germline-derived CDR1 and CDR2 are SGDLS and YYNGEE. The CDR3 runs to 15 residues. Trimming at V came to 3 bases and at J to 2 bases, leaving 6 bases not matched to a gene. In nucleotides, the CDR3 is TGTGCCAGCAGCGCCCCCGGGACAGGTAACACTGAAGCTTTCTTT. It specifies CASSAPGTGNTEAFF.

V and J are TRBV5-1 and TRBJ2-5; D may be TRBD1 (6 bases). V dropped 4 bases and J dropped 1 base, with 11 bases sitting between them. Germline values: CDR1 SGHRS, CDR2 YFSETQ. This CDR3 comprises 14 residues. CDR3 bases: TGCGCCAGCAGCACTGGACAGACCCAAGAGACCCAGTACTTC. It translates to CASSTGQTQETQYF.

The gene calls are TRBV5-1 and TRBJ1-1; D unresolved. CDR1 and CDR2 from the germline V gene are SGHRS and YFSETQ. The CDR3 sequence is 14 residues long. V lost 6 bases and J lost 0, with 12 bases in between. CDR3 bases: TGCGCCAGCAAGAGGGAAACCTTGAACACTGAAGCTTTCTTT. It is translated as CASKRETLNTEAFF.

The rearrangement links TRBV6-5 to TRBJ1-5; no definite D call. Trimming removed 6 bases from V and 1 base from J, with 13 bases in between. CDR3 length: 15 residues. CDR1 is MNHEY, CDR2 SVGAGI, per germline. CDR3 loop: CASRTGLASNQPQHF. The DNA for the CDR3 is TGTGCCAGCAGGACGGGCCTAGCCAGCAATCAGCCCCAGCATTTT.